This is a list of T cell receptor beta chains from one sample in a study of CD8+ T cells in alopecia areata. TCRdb's copy holds only in-frame clones and misses some; the assay was immunoSEQ multiplex PCR. The sample gives 120,000 to 150,000 clones, roughly 50% of which show up once; about 6.8% is in the top ten. The sample taken for sequencing was CD4+ T cells sorted from blood. The receptors were sampled from a human donor with alopecia areata. Each CDR3 is given with its conserved first and last residue. A D gene is named only where the DNA matches it firmly. Expanded clones get a size class; other rows say once, few or many, or leave the size out.

d_call: NA; j_call: TRBJ2-7; v_call: TRBV7-2; clone_size: few; cdr3_aa: CASSLAQGGEQYF; cdr3_nt: TGTGCCAGCAGCTTAGCGCAGGGGGGCGAGCAGTACTTC
d_call: NA; j_call: TRBJ2-7; v_call: TRBV27; clone_size: NA; cdr3_aa: CASSLLGARGEQYF; cdr3_nt: TGTGCCAGCAGTTTATTGGGGGCGCGTGGTGAGCAGTACTTC
d_call: NA; j_call: TRBJ2-5; v_call: TRBV29-1; clone_size: NA; cdr3_aa: CSVGGETQYF; cdr3_nt: TGCAGCGTTGGGGGAGAGACCCAGTACTTC
d_call: TRBD2; j_call: TRBJ2-1; v_call: TRBV7-2; clone_size: few; cdr3_aa: CASSVGPSGNYNEQFF; cdr3_nt: TGTGCCAGCAGTGTCGGCCCTAGCGGGAACTACAATGAGCAGTTCTTC
d_call: NA; j_call: TRBJ1-5; v_call: TRBV6-6; clone_size: NA; cdr3_aa: CASSPGDHPSQPQHF; cdr3_nt: TGTGCCAGCAGTCCGGGGGACCACCCATCTCAGCCCCAGCATTTT
d_call: TRBD1; j_call: TRBJ1-2; v_call: TRBV19; clone_size: few; cdr3_aa: CASTRTGIGSGYTF; cdr3_nt: TGTGCCAGTACTAGGACAGGCATCGGATCTGGCTACACCTTC
d_call: NA; j_call: TRBJ1-5; v_call: TRBV28; clone_size: NA; cdr3_aa: CASSPRVSNQPQHF; cdr3_nt: TGTGCCAGCAGCCCCCGGGTTAGCAATCAGCCCCAGCATTTT
d_call: NA; j_call: TRBJ2-1; v_call: TRBV9; clone_size: NA; cdr3_aa: CASSARGTTGYNEQFF; cdr3_nt: TGTGCCAGCAGCGCCCGGGGGACCACGGGATACAATGAGCAGTTCTTC
d_call: TRBD1; j_call: TRBJ2-7; v_call: TRBV4-1; clone_size: NA; cdr3_aa: CASSHNIGQGAYEQYF; cdr3_nt: TGCGCCAGCAGCCACAACATTGGACAGGGGGCCTACGAGCAGTACTTC
d_call: NA; j_call: TRBJ2-1; v_call: TRBV6-1; clone_size: NA; cdr3_aa: CASTTEHSYNEQFF; cdr3_nt: TGTGCCAGCACCACAGAACACTCCTACAATGAGCAGTTCTTC
d_call: TRBD1; j_call: TRBJ1-1; v_call: TRBV29-1; clone_size: NA; cdr3_aa: CSVSRQGWGNTEAFF; cdr3_nt: TGCAGCGTCTCCAGACAGGGCTGGGGAAACACTGAAGCTTTCTTT
d_call: NA; j_call: TRBJ1-2; v_call: TRBV5-1; clone_size: NA; cdr3_aa: CASSQGTLGGYTF; cdr3_nt: TGCGCCAGCAGCCAAGGGACATTGGGTGGCTACACCTTC
d_call: NA; j_call: TRBJ1-1; v_call: TRBV7-9; clone_size: NA; cdr3_aa: CASSLWDTEAFF; cdr3_nt: TGTGCCAGCAGCTTATGGGACACTGAAGCTTTCTTT
d_call: NA; j_call: TRBJ2-7; v_call: TRBV29-1; clone_size: NA; cdr3_aa: CSVNTGTRYEQYF; cdr3_nt: TGCAGCGTTAATACAGGGACGAGGTACGAGCAGTACTTC
d_call: TRBD2; j_call: TRBJ2-4; v_call: TRBV4-2; clone_size: NA; cdr3_aa: CASSPPSGSDIQYF; cdr3_nt: TGTGCCAGCAGCCCTCCTAGCGGGAGTGACATTCAGTACTTC
d_call: TRBD1; j_call: TRBJ1-2; v_call: TRBV30; clone_size: NA; cdr3_aa: CAWTHPGTGGNGYTF; cdr3_nt: TGTGCCTGGACCCACCCCGGGACAGGGGGGAATGGCTACACCTTC
d_call: TRBD2; j_call: TRBJ2-7; v_call: TRBV13; clone_size: NA; cdr3_aa: CASSSTSGHYEQYF; cdr3_nt: TGTGCCAGCAGCTCTACTAGCGGACACTACGAGCAGTACTTC
d_call: NA; j_call: TRBJ1-2; v_call: TRBV29-1; clone_size: NA; cdr3_aa: CSVAGFLPNYGYTF; cdr3_nt: TGCAGCGTGGCAGGGTTTCTTCCCAACTATGGCTACACCTTC
d_call: NA; j_call: TRBJ1-2; v_call: TRBV27; clone_size: NA; cdr3_aa: CASSLNMGVRGYTF; cdr3_nt: TGTGCCAGCAGTCTCAACATGGGGGTCCGTGGCTACACCTTC
d_call: NA; j_call: TRBJ2-7; v_call: TRBV11-2; clone_size: NA; cdr3_aa: CASSLGVGGYEQYF; cdr3_nt: TGTGCCAGCAGCTTGGGGGTAGGGGGATACGAGCAGTACTTC
d_call: NA; j_call: TRBJ1-2; v_call: TRBV6-5; clone_size: NA; cdr3_aa: CASSYSGNYGYTF; cdr3_nt: TGTGCCAGCAGTTACTCCGGGAACTATGGCTACACCTTC
d_call: NA; j_call: TRBJ2-2; v_call: TRBV29-1; clone_size: once; cdr3_aa: CSGAFLANTGELFF; cdr3_nt: TGCAGCGGGGCCTTCCTCGCGAACACCGGGGAGCTGTTTTTT
d_call: NA; j_call: TRBJ1-1; v_call: TRBV29-1; clone_size: NA; cdr3_aa: CSVEFARTEAFF; cdr3_nt: TGCAGCGTTGAATTTGCTCGCACTGAAGCTTTCTTT
d_call: NA; j_call: TRBJ2-7; v_call: TRBV7-9; clone_size: few; cdr3_aa: CASSRDSGVFEQYF; cdr3_nt: TGTGCCAGCAGCCGCGACTCAGGGGTCTTCGAGCAGTACTTC
d_call: NA; j_call: TRBJ2-1; v_call: TRBV28; clone_size: NA; cdr3_aa: CASSAPTGRREFF; cdr3_nt: TGTGCCAGCAGTGCCCCGACAGGACGGAGGGAGTTCTTC
d_call: NA; j_call: TRBJ2-7; v_call: TRBV6-5; clone_size: NA; cdr3_aa: CASSQRPSYEQYF; cdr3_nt: TGTGCCAGCAGTCAACGACCATCCTACGAGCAGTACTTC
d_call: NA; j_call: TRBJ2-3; v_call: TRBV29-1; clone_size: NA; cdr3_aa: CSGSIRSTDTQYF; cdr3_nt: TGCAGCGGGTCCATACGAAGCACAGATACGCAGTATTTT
d_call: NA; j_call: TRBJ2-7; v_call: TRBV9; clone_size: NA; cdr3_aa: CASSVAGYTYEQYF; cdr3_nt: TGTGCCAGCAGCGTAGCGGGCTATACCTACGAGCAGTACTTC
d_call: NA; j_call: TRBJ2-2; v_call: TRBV6-5; clone_size: NA; cdr3_aa: CASTEMGRGTGELFF; cdr3_nt: TGTGCCAGCACCGAGATGGGACGAGGGACCGGGGAGCTGTTTTTT
d_call: NA; j_call: TRBJ1-1; v_call: TRBV28; clone_size: NA; cdr3_aa: CASRSLGNTEAFF; cdr3_nt: TGTGCCAGCAGATCCCTGGGGAACACTGAAGCTTTCTTT
d_call: NA; j_call: TRBJ1-1; v_call: TRBV6-1; clone_size: NA; cdr3_aa: CASSEWDTEAFF; cdr3_nt: TGTGCCAGCAGTGAGTGGGATACTGAAGCTTTCTTT
d_call: TRBD2; j_call: TRBJ2-1; v_call: TRBV29-1; clone_size: NA; cdr3_aa: CSVEASGIHNEQFF; cdr3_nt: TGCAGCGTTGAAGCTAGCGGGATCCACAATGAGCAGTTCTTC
d_call: NA; j_call: TRBJ2-7; v_call: TRBV6-5; clone_size: NA; cdr3_aa: CASRRDNYEQYF; cdr3_nt: TGTGCCAGCAGAAGGGACAACTACGAGCAGTACTTC
d_call: NA; j_call: TRBJ1-2; v_call: TRBV28; clone_size: NA; cdr3_aa: CASSFPEGQIDGYTF; cdr3_nt: TGTGCCAGCAGTTTTCCGGAGGGGCAAATAGATGGCTACACCTTC
d_call: TRBD1; j_call: TRBJ1-2; v_call: TRBV30; clone_size: NA; cdr3_aa: CAWADRAKAYGYTF; cdr3_nt: TGTGCCTGGGCGGACAGGGCGAAGGCCTATGGCTACACCTTC
d_call: TRBD2; j_call: TRBJ2-4; v_call: TRBV5-6; clone_size: NA; cdr3_aa: CASSLLGGRAGNIQYF; cdr3_nt: TGTGCCAGCAGTCTCCTTGGCGGGAGGGCGGGAAACATTCAGTACTTC
d_call: TRBD2; j_call: TRBJ2-5; v_call: TRBV4-1; clone_size: NA; cdr3_aa: CASSQGLRRESETQYF; cdr3_nt: TGCGCCAGCAGCCAAGGACTGCGGCGGGAGAGTGAGACCCAGTACTTC
d_call: TRBD2; j_call: TRBJ2-7; v_call: TRBV9; clone_size: NA; cdr3_aa: CASSVGGGAPYEQYF; cdr3_nt: TGTGCCAGCAGCGTGGGCGGGGGAGCCCCGTACGAGCAGTACTTC
d_call: NA; j_call: TRBJ2-5; v_call: TRBV10-3; clone_size: NA; cdr3_aa: CAISASRRETQYF; cdr3_nt: TGTGCCATCAGTGCTTCCCGGCGGGAGACCCAGTACTTC
d_call: NA; j_call: TRBJ1-3; v_call: TRBV29-1; clone_size: NA; cdr3_aa: CSVVSRGGNTIYF; cdr3_nt: TGCAGCGTTGTTTCGAGAGGTGGAAACACCATATATTTT
d_call: NA; j_call: TRBJ2-3; v_call: TRBV2; clone_size: NA; cdr3_aa: CASSSGGQYF; cdr3_nt: TGTGCCAGCAGTTCAGGCGGGCAGTATTTT
d_call: TRBD2; j_call: TRBJ2-1; v_call: TRBV30; clone_size: NA; cdr3_aa: CAWGRGGEQFF; cdr3_nt: TGTGCCTGGGGGAGGGGTGGCGAGCAGTTCTTC
d_call: NA; j_call: TRBJ1-5; v_call: TRBV18; clone_size: NA; cdr3_aa: CASSPDSNQPQHF; cdr3_nt: TGTGCCAGCTCACCGGACAGCAATCAGCCCCAGCATTTT
d_call: NA; j_call: TRBJ1-4; v_call: TRBV6-6; clone_size: NA; cdr3_aa: CASSSRAGTNEKLFF; cdr3_nt: TGTGCCAGCAGCAGCAGGGCCGGCACTAATGAAAAACTGTTTTTT
d_call: TRBD2; j_call: TRBJ2-3; v_call: TRBV29-1; clone_size: NA; cdr3_aa: CSILSGTSDPPDTQYF; cdr3_nt: TGCAGCATATTGTCCGGGACTAGCGATCCCCCAGATACGCAGTATTTT
d_call: NA; j_call: TRBJ2-5; v_call: TRBV29-1; clone_size: few; cdr3_aa: CSVVGGRETQYF; cdr3_nt: TGCAGCGTTGTGGGGGGCCGAGAGACCCAGTACTTC
d_call: NA; j_call: TRBJ1-1; v_call: TRBV11-2; clone_size: NA; cdr3_aa: CASSTHLNTEAFF; cdr3_nt: TGTGCCAGCAGCACACATTTGAACACTGAAGCTTTCTTT
d_call: TRBD1; j_call: TRBJ2-5; v_call: TRBV27; clone_size: NA; cdr3_aa: CASSRDSDRVAQTQYF; cdr3_nt: TGTGCCAGCAGTAGAGACTCCGACAGGGTCGCCCAGACCCAGTACTTC
d_call: TRBD2; j_call: TRBJ2-7; v_call: TRBV27; clone_size: NA; cdr3_aa: CASSFYGRALYYEQYF; cdr3_nt: TGTGCCAGCAGTTTTTACGGGAGGGCCCTGTATTACGAGCAGTACTTC
d_call: TRBD2; j_call: TRBJ2-7; v_call: TRBV28; clone_size: NA; cdr3_aa: CASSPSGEGASYEQYF; cdr3_nt: TGTGCCAGCAGCCCCTCCGGGGAGGGCGCGTCCTACGAGCAGTACTTC
d_call: NA; j_call: TRBJ1-5; v_call: TRBV12-5; clone_size: NA; cdr3_aa: CASALTGRQPQHF; cdr3_nt: TGTGCTAGTGCCTTGACAGGCCGACAGCCCCAGCATTTT
d_call: TRBD1; j_call: TRBJ1-1; v_call: TRBV27; clone_size: NA; cdr3_aa: CASSHPGQGYEAFF; cdr3_nt: TGTGCCAGCAGTCATCCGGGACAGGGCTATGAAGCTTTCTTT